A single T cell receptor beta chain is shown here with its context. The CDR3 covers 14 residues. V gave up 8 bases and J gave up 4 bases, with 15 bases separating them. Germline CDR1 is LGHDT and CDR2 is YNNKEL (reference sequence). TCRdb redid the calling of the RT-PCR reads with MiXCR, one entry per CDR3 protein. The data show 800,000 to 1,000,000 distinct CDR3 sequences, approximately 18% seen once. The data stem from a study of patients and donors after allogeneic stem cell transplantation. This chain connects TRBV3-1 to TRBJ1-5, with D uncertain. Sequencing used blood, either unsorted or a sorted T cell fraction (not recorded which). This clonotype originated in a human donor who was either an allogeneic HSCT recipient or a stem cell or donor lymphocyte infusion donor (not recorded which). It is not recorded whose cells these are; they may come from a transplant donor. CDR3 coding DNA: TGTGCCAGCTCTCCTGGATCCCCGAATCAGCCCCAGCATTTT. It is translated as CASSPGSPNQPQHF.